One and the same sample provided the 3 T cell receptor beta chains below, sequenced in a study of T cells in Graves' hyperthyroidism and ophthalmopathy. The TCR beta CDR3 regions underwent amplification using RNA transcripts as the source. HTBI primers were used for first-round RT-PCR of the TCR CDR3. From the multiplex PCR reads, TCRdb called clonotypes with MiXCR, one entry per CDR3 protein. This table has about 480,000 distinct CDR3 sequences, around 22% appearing once. The sequenced sample consisted of blood. The receptor source for this set is a woman younger than 45 with Graves' ophthalmopathy.

In the case of this clonotype: Given a much more abundant clone one base away, this may be a read error. The J gene is TRBJ2-7, the V gene TRBV12-3 or TRBV12-4; D gene unclear. V lost 0 bases to trimming and J lost 5 bases, with 11 bases between them. This CDR3 is 14 amino acids long. CDR3 nucleotide sequence: TGTGCCAGCAGTTTAGCTACGGGCGCCCACGAGCAGTACTTC. It specifies CASSLATGAHEQYF.

This clonotype was seen just once. A much larger clonotype is one base distant, so this may be a read error. V usage is TRBV7-2 and J usage is TRBJ2-7; D gene unclear. CDR1 and CDR2 (germline): SGHTA, FQGNSA. The V and J ends lost 0 bases and 1 base respectively, with 13 bases between them. The CDR3 spans 16 residues. Written as DNA, the CDR3 is TGTGCCAGCAGCTTAGCCTCGGACGGAGTTTCCTACGAGCAGTACGTC. It translates to CASSLASDGVSYEQYV.

The rearrangement links TRBV12-3 or TRBV12-4 to TRBJ2-6; D may be TRBD2 (6 bases). Trimming removed 6 bases at V and 0 bases at J, with 15 bases between. CDR3 length: 17 residues. The DNA of the CDR3 is TGTGCCAGCAGGCCACCCGGGAGCAACTCTGGGGCCAACGTCCTGACTTTC. It specifies CASRPPGSNSGANVLTF.